This T cell receptor (beta chain) was profiled in a study of T cell responses to AZD1222 COVID-19 vaccine. A note on this clone: Its target is not known.

Data came from immunoSEQ multiplex PCR; TCRdb stores just in-frame clones and leaves some out. This sample has some 50,000 clones, with over 75% found just once. This CDR3 has 14 residues. The germline V gene has CDR1 MNHEY and CDR2 SMNVEV (reference sequence). The germline V and J ends were trimmed by 6 bases and 4 bases, with 15 bases remaining between them. The study, taken as a whole, reports: Most donors were white British, females outnumbered males, and clonal diversity was possibly underestimated.

This clonotype originated in an adult who received the AZD1222 COVID-19 vaccine. Sample: peripheral blood, taken 28 days after the second AZD1222 dose. The chain uses TRBV27 and TRBJ1-2, with a tentative D call TRBD1 (6 bases). The CDR3 nucleotides are TGTGCCAGCAGGACGGACAGACGGGGCTATGGCTACACCTTC. Translating it yields CASRTDRRGYGYTF.